The text below deals with one T cell receptor (beta chain). The data are from a study of technical replicates of blood from a few donors. The CDR3 loop spans 16 amino acids. CDR1 is SGDLS, CDR2 YYNGEE, per germline. V lost 0 bases, J lost 0 bases, and 13 bases lay in between. Profiling relied on immunoSEQ multiplex PCR, and the TCRdb table lists in-frame clones only, not all of them. The sample has about 75,000 clones, 91% seen once. Input material: T cells isolated from PBMCs. The TCR was taken from a human donor in good health. Some clones in this sample may be carry-over from other donors' samples. The chain joins TRBV9 to TRBJ2-7, with TRBD1 as a possible D gene (5 bases). CDR3 coding DNA: TGTGCCAGCAGCGTAGCTGATGACAGCAGCTCCTACGAGCAGTACTTC. This gives the protein CASSVADDSSSYEQYF.